This T cell receptor beta chain was profiled in a study of identical twins. This clonotype was detected ten times or more. Its antigen is still unknown. The J segment lost 12 bases and the V segment lost 3 bases, leaving 9 bases of the junction unmatched. The CDR3 is made up of 14 amino acids. CDR1 and CDR2 (germline): LGHNA, YSLEER. Study-wide findings and caveats: Findings came from cross-sectional statistics, without long-term follow-up of donors. Within twin pairs, the out-of-frame alpha sequences they shared showed excess low generation probability. Twins' excess sharing was less marked for out-of-frame beta sequences.

A single record per CDR3 protein comes from TCRdb applying MiXCR to the 5' RACE reads. The sample lists about 150,000 distinct CDR3 sequences, roughly 3.5% occurring once. Sequencing was carried out using memory T cells sorted from blood. This TCR came from a man in his late teens or twenties in good health. The genes are TRBV4-3 and TRBJ2-1, with 9 bases fitting TRBD2. DNA for the CDR3: TGCGCCAGCAGCCAGGATGCCGCGGGAGGGGCGCAGTTCTTC. This codes for CASSQDAAGGAQFF.